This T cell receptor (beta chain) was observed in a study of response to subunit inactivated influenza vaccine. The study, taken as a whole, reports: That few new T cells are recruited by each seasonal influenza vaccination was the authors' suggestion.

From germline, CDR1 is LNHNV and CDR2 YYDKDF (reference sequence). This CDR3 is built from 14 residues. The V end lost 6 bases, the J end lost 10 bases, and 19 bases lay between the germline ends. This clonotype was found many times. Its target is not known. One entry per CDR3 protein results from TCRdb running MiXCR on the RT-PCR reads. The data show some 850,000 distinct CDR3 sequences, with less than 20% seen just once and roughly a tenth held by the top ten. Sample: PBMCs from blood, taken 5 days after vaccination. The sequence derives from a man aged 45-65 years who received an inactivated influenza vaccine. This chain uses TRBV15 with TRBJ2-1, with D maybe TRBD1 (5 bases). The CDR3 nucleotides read TGTGCCACCAGTAAGAAACAGGAGAGAAGCGAGCAGTTCTTC. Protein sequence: CATSKKQERSEQFF.